The 15 T cell receptor beta chains in this list originate from one sample, sequenced in a study of blood T cells in healthy people across ages. The use of a sample-barcoded 5' primer and a J-beta primer mix characterized a second PCR of roughly 6 to 11 cycles. MiXCR was run by TCRdb on the 5' RACE reads, yielding one entry per CDR3 protein. The sample shows about 1.8 million distinct CDR3 sequences, about 50% of them seen only once. Sequencing input: blood. The receptors were gathered from a woman aged 40 to 50 in good health.

This chain joins TRBV11-1 and TRBJ2-1, with D maybe TRBD1 (5 bases). V was clipped by 1 base and J by 7 bases, with 17 bases between them. The CDR3 has 16 residues. Germline lookup yields CDR1 SGHAT and CDR2 FQDESV (reference sequence). The CDR3 coding sequence is TGTGCCAGCAGCTTAGAAGTGGCAGGGTTAGAGAATGAGCAGTTCTTC. Translation: CASSLEVAGLENEQFF. Full variable domain (outside the CDR3, taken from reference TRBV11-1 and TRBJ2-1): EAEVAQSPRYKITEKSQAVAFWCDPISGHATLYWYRQILGQGPELLVQFQDESVVDDSQLPKDRFSAERLKGVDSTLKIQPAELGDSAMYLCASSLEVAGLENEQFFGPGTRLTVL.

This clonotype was picked up a small number of times. This chain uses TRBV12-3 or TRBV12-4 with TRBJ1-1, with D uncertain. Trimming removed 4 bases at V and 5 bases at J, with 11 bases between. CDR3 length: 13 amino acids. The chain's CDR3 is CASSSRKRTEAFF. The DNA for the CDR3 is TGTGCCAGCAGTTCCAGGAAAAGAACTGAAGCTTTCTTT.

The rearrangement joins TRBV5-5 to TRBJ2-3, with D uncertain. Trimming removed 0 bases from V and 0 bases from J, with 8 bases in between. CDR3 length equals 15 residues. Germline values: CDR1 SGHKS, CDR2 YYEKEE (reference sequence). The CDR3 loop is CASSLVVVSTDTQYF. The CDR3 DNA sequence: TGTGCCAGCAGCTTGGTAGTAGTTAGCACAGATACGCAGTATTTT.

Comment on this clonotype: This sequence may be a read error, since a much larger clone differs from it by one base. The DNA for the CDR3 is TGTGCCAGCAGCTTTGTAGCGGGGGTTCAAGAGACCCAGTACTTC. Protein product: CASSFVAGVQETQYF. The chain joins TRBV7-3 to TRBJ2-5, with 9 bases lining up with TRBD2. With 3 bases clipped from V and 2 bases from J, the junction kept 4 bases outside the gene matches. This CDR3 contains 15 residues. CDR1 SGHTA and CDR2 FQGTGA come from the germline V gene.

The chain uses TRBV7-9 and TRBJ1-2; 9 bases map to TRBD1. The CDR3 length is 12 residues. CDR1 and CDR2 (germline): SEHNR, FQNEAQ (reference sequence). With V trimmed by 7 bases and J by 7 bases, 4 bases remained unmatched. The CDR3 loop reads CASTLQGAGYTF. CDR3 nucleotide sequence: TGTGCCAGCACCCTACAGGGGGCTGGCTACACCTTC. The entire variable domain, with the rest obtained from reference TRBV7-9 and TRBJ1-2, is as follows: DTGVSQNPRHKITKRGQNVTFRCDPISEHNRLYWYRQTLGQGPEFLTYFQNEAQLEKSRLLSDRFSAERPKGSFSTLEIQRTEQGDSAMYLCASTLQGAGYTFGSGTRLTVV.

The rearrangement links TRBV4-3 to TRBJ2-3; tentatively, D is TRBD2 (7 bases). Germline lookup yields CDR1 LGHNA and CDR2 YSLEER. This CDR3 spans 17 amino acids. The ends were cut back, 1 base at V and 1 base at J, with 15 bases in the middle. CDR3: CASSQGGGGFGTDTQYF. CDR3 sequence (DNA): TGCGCCAGCAGCCAAGGGGGAGGGGGGTTTGGCACAGATACGCAGTATTTT.

This clonotype was counted between two and nine times. The chain couples TRBV11-1 to TRBJ2-5; 8 bases line up with TRBD1. V lost 4 bases to trimming and J lost 3 bases; unmatched junction nucleotides: 4. The CDR3 is 14 residues long. CDR1 SGHAT and CDR2 FQDESV come from the germline V gene (reference sequence). The CDR3 loop is CASSWTGFEETQYF. CDR3 sequence (DNA): TGTGCCAGCAGCTGGACAGGGTTCGAAGAGACCCAGTACTTC.

V gene TRBV20-1 combines with J gene TRBJ1-1; TRBD1 agrees at 8 bases. CDR3 size: 13 residues. The V and J ends lost 6 bases and 7 bases, in that order; junction bases with no gene match: 10. The germline CDR1 and CDR2 sequences are DFQATT and SNEGSKA (reference sequence). The CDR3 bases are TGCAGTGCCCGAGGACAGGGAGTTTTTGAAGCTTTCTTT. This encodes CSARGQGVFEAFF.

This clonotype was observed a few times. V gene TRBV5-6 combines with J gene TRBJ2-6; D might be TRBD1 or TRBD2, each matching 5 bases. V dropped 2 bases and J dropped 0 bases, with 12 bases sitting between them. Germline V gene data show CDR1 as SGHDT and CDR2 as YYEEEE. The CDR3 is made up of 17 amino acids. The CDR3 reads CASSFGTVVSGANVLTF. DNA for the CDR3: TGTGCCAGCAGCTTCGGGACGGTGGTCTCTGGGGCCAACGTCCTGACTTTC.

This clonotype turned up a few times. This chain links TRBV5-5 with TRBJ2-6; D ambiguous. This CDR3 spans 16 amino acids. The germline V gene encodes CDR1 SGHKS and CDR2 YYEKEE (reference sequence). V gave up 3 bases and J gave up 1 base, with 11 bases separating them. This CDR3 reads CASSSSTGSGANVLTF. CDR3 coding DNA: TGTGCCAGCAGCTCCTCAACCGGGTCTGGGGCCAACGTCCTGACTTTC.

This clonotype showed up just a few times. This chain joins TRBV6-2 or TRBV6-3 and TRBJ2-7, with 7 bases aligning to TRBD1. V lost 6 bases, J lost 3 bases, and 11 bases stayed unmatched. CDR1 and CDR2 (germline): MNHEY, SVGEGT. The CDR3 consists of 15 residues. The CDR3 spells CASSDPGTVNYEQYF. The CDR3 nucleotides are TGTGCCAGCAGCGACCCGGGGACAGTGAACTACGAGCAGTACTTC.

V gene TRBV15 combines with J gene TRBJ2-1; 9 nucleotides align to TRBD1. Looked up from germline, CDR1 is LNHNV and CDR2 is YYDKDF (reference sequence). The CDR3 has 16 amino acids. The ends lost 1 base at V and 0 bases at J; junction bases unmatched: 1. The CDR3 here is CATSRGDRVSYNEQFF. CDR3 bases: TGTGCCACCAGCAGAGGGGACAGGGTCTCCTACAATGAGCAGTTCTTC.

The genes are TRBV20-1 and TRBJ2-3, with D perhaps being TRBD1 or TRBD2 (5 bases each). Per the germline V gene, CDR1 is DFQATT and CDR2 is SNEGSKA (reference sequence). Trimming left V 4 bases short and J 4 bases short, with 24 bases between. The CDR3 spans 17 residues. In DNA, the CDR3 is TGCAGTGCTAATTCCCTTCGGGGCCAAAAAGTCTCAGATACGCAGTATTTT. Translated: CSANSLRGQKVSDTQYF.

There are a few counts of this clonotype. This chain uses TRBV6-5 with TRBJ2-5; D uncertain. The V gene lost 2 bases and the J gene lost 6 bases, with 13 bases spanning the gap. Germline CDR1 MNHEY, CDR2 SVGAGI. The CDR3 extends over 14 amino acids. The CDR3 loop reads CASSYRADTQTQYF. The CDR3 DNA reads TGTGCCAGCAGTTACCGGGCAGATACTCAGACCCAGTACTTC.

The chain has TRBV9 and TRBJ2-3, with D perhaps TRBD2 (6 bases). This CDR3 is built from 19 residues. Trimming left V 4 bases short and J 0 bases short, with 24 bases between. Germline CDR1 SGDLS, CDR2 YYNGEE. Here the CDR3 DNA reads TGTGCCAGCAGCCCCCGGACGAACTCGCGGGGCGATAGCACAGATACGCAGTATTTT. Translation: CASSPRTNSRGDSTDTQYF. The whole variable domain, filled in from reference TRBV9 and TRBJ2-3, reads DSGVTQTPKHLITATGQRVTLRCSPRSGDLSVYWYQQSLDQGLQFLIQYYNGEERAKGNILERFSAQQFPDLHSELNLSSLELGDSALYFCASSPRTNSRGDSTDTQYFGPGTRLTVL.